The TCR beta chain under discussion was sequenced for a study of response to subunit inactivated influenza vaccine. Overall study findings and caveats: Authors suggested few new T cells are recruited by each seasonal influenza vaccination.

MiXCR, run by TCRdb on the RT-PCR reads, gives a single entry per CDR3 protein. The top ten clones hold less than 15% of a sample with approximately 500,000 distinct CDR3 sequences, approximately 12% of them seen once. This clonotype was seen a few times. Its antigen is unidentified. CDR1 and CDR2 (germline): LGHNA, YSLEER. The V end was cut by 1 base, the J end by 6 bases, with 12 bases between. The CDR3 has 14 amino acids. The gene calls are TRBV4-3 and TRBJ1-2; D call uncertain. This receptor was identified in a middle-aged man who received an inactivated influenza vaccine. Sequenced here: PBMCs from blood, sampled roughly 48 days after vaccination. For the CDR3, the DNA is TGCGCCAGCAGCCAAGTTTATGGTGGGGATGGCTACACCTTC. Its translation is CASSQVYGGDGYTF.